The 21 T cell receptor beta chains below all came from one sample that was sequenced in a study of blood T cell repertoires in COVID-19 (dated by TCRdb to the early 2020s). Libraries came from the immunoSEQ multiplex PCR assay. TCRdb took this table from immuneACCESS and kept in-frame rearrangements with V and J called. Such tables lack part of the clones; where checked against another copy, unresolved V genes explain under half of the gap, and the rest is unexplained. In this sample the table shows roughly 300,000 clones, roughly nine tenths of which occur a single time. Jointly, the top ten make up approximately 1.8% of the sample. The sequencing sample was made of peripheral blood. The origin of the receptors is a woman in her thirties with COVID-19, enrolled during active disease.

The chain links TRBV27 to TRBJ2-1; perhaps TRBD1 as D (5 bases). Germline V CDR1 and CDR2: MNHEY, SMNVEV (reference sequence). This CDR3 comprises 14 residues. V was pared by 3 bases and J by 2 bases, with 8 bases between. CDR3 sequence (DNA): TGTGCCAGCAGTTTGGGGCAGGCCTACAATGAGCAGTTCTTC. It translates to CASSLGQAYNEQFF.

V is TRBV5-1 and J is TRBJ1-2; a possible D gene is TRBD1 (5 bases). This CDR3 contains 16 residues. CDR1 and CDR2 (germline): SGHRS, YFSETQ. V was clipped by 1 base and J by 4 bases, with 17 bases between them. The CDR3 DNA reads as TGCGCCAGCAGCTTGACGGGGCTAGGGGAGGGCTATGGCTACACCTTC. The encoded protein is CASSLTGLGEGYGYTF.

The V call is TRBV15, the J call TRBJ2-7; maybe TRBD2 (6 bases). Germline values: CDR1 LNHNV, CDR2 YYDKDF (reference sequence). The CDR3 spans 13 residues. V gave up 8 bases and J gave up 2 bases, with 13 bases separating them. CDR3 residues: CATGASETYEQYF. The CDR3 DNA reads as TGTGCCACCGGGGCTAGCGAAACCTACGAGCAGTACTTC.

This sequence joins TRBV4-3 and TRBJ2-7; the match to TRBD2 covers 15 bases. From germline, CDR1 is LGHNA and CDR2 YSLEER. The CDR3 length is 15 residues. Germline trimming cut 5 bases from V and 7 bases from J; bases unmatched to any gene: 6. For the CDR3, the DNA is TGCGCCAGCAGCTACGGGACTAGCGGGGGGCGGGAGCAGTACTTC. Its translation is CASSYGTSGGREQYF.

The chain combines TRBV30 with TRBJ2-1, with 10 bases fitting TRBD2. V gave up 3 bases and J gave up 9 bases; unmatched junction bases: 11. The CDR3 length is 15 residues. CDR1 is GTSNPN and CDR2 is SVGIG in the germline V gene (reference sequence). The CDR3 protein is CAWRGLAGAISEQFF. The CDR3 coding sequence is TGTGCCTGGAGAGGTCTAGCGGGGGCTATCAGTGAGCAGTTCTTC.

This chain links TRBV7-3 with TRBJ1-6, with 7 nucleotides matching TRBD1. The trim removed 5 bases at V and 3 bases at J, leaving 4 bases unmatched. The CDR3 is made up of 15 amino acids. CDR1 and CDR2 from the germline V gene are SGHTA and FQGTGA. The CDR3 region has the DNA TGTGCCAGCAGCACACAGGGGAACTATAATTCACCCCTCCACTTT. Translated: CASSTQGNYNSPLHF.

This clone was observed a single time. This chain joins TRBV10-3 and TRBJ1-2; 9 positions match TRBD1. Trimming cost V 0 bases and J 3 bases; bases outside gene matches: 2. Germline V CDR1 and CDR2: ENHRY, SYGVKD. This CDR3 contains 15 residues. CDR3 DNA sequence: TGTGCCATCAGTGAGTCGCGGACAGGGGACTATGGCTACACCTTC. Amino acids: CAISESRTGDYGYTF.

Here the CDR3 DNA reads TGCGCCAGCAACACAGGGGGCGCGAACTATGGCTACACCTTC. It translates to CASNTGGANYGYTF. The V call is TRBV5-1, the J call TRBJ1-2; 9 bases map to TRBD1. Germline V gene data show CDR1 as SGHRS and CDR2 as YFSETQ. Trimming cost V 6 bases and J 2 bases; bases outside gene matches: 5. The CDR3 length is 14 residues.

The V call is TRBV19, the J call TRBJ1-1; D might be TRBD1 (5 bases). There are 15 residues in the CDR3. Looked up from germline, CDR1 is LNHDA and CDR2 is SQIVND (reference sequence). V dropped 7 bases and J dropped 1 base, with 16 bases sitting between them. CDR3 region: CASIHGGTPNTEAFF. In DNA, the CDR3 is TGTGCCAGTATCCACGGCGGGACCCCGAACACTGAAGCTTTCTTT.

V gene TRBV28 combines with J gene TRBJ1-1; unclear D gene. CDR3 length: 12 residues. V was shortened by 4 bases and J by 8 bases, with 11 bases between the two germline ends. Germline values: CDR1 MDHEN, CDR2 SYDVKM. The CDR3 reads CASSWRLTEAFF. The CDR3, as DNA: TGTGCCAGCAGTTGGAGGCTGACCGAAGCTTTCTTT. Looking up the rest from reference TRBV28 and TRBJ1-1 gives the full variable domain: DVKVTQSSRYLVKRTGEKVFLECVQDMDHENMFWYRQDPGLGLRLIYFSYDVKMKEKGDIPEGYSVSREKKERFSLILESASTNQTSMYLCASSWRLTEAFFGQGTRLTVV.

The V gene is TRBV20-1, the J gene TRBJ1-2; D is perhaps TRBD1 (5 bases). The CDR3 has 15 residues. CDR1 is DFQATT and CDR2 is SNEGSKA in the germline V gene (reference sequence). The V and J ends lost 3 bases and 8 bases respectively, with 22 bases between them. CDR3 DNA sequence: TGCAGTGCTAGTCCGAACCTCCGGGGGGGAAACGGCTACACCTTC. Translating gives CSASPNLRGGNGYTF.

This clone was detected once. The rearrangement links TRBV29-1 to TRBJ1-2, with 7 nucleotides matching TRBD1. Germline trimming cut 4 bases from V and 3 bases from J; bases unmatched to any gene: 5. The CDR3 is 13 amino acids. Germline V lookup: CDR1 SQVTM, CDR2 ANQGSEA. This CDR3 is CSVVGQVDYGYTF. The CDR3 bases are TGCAGCGTTGTAGGACAGGTTGACTATGGCTACACCTTC.

CDR3 coding DNA: TGCAGTGTGGGCAGAACAGATACGCAGTATTTT. Its protein is CSVGRTDTQYF. The chain has TRBV20-1 and TRBJ2-3, with D uncertain. The V gene's germline CDR1 is DFQATT and CDR2 SNEGSKA (reference sequence). The CDR3 extends over 11 amino acids. V was trimmed by 7 bases and J by 3 bases, leaving 8 bases between them.

The chain carries TRBV19 and TRBJ1-5, with 8 bases fitting TRBD1. The CDR3 has 15 residues. J lost 2 bases, V lost 4 bases, and 4 bases had no gene match. CDR1 is LNHDA and CDR2 is SQIVND in the germline V gene (reference sequence). CDR3 region: CASSTGQGGNQPQHF. CDR3 DNA: TGTGCCAGTAGTACCGGACAGGGTGGCAATCAGCCCCAGCATTTT.

This chain uses TRBV3-1 (or the pseudogene TRBV3-2) with TRBJ2-5; TRBD1 matches 7 bases. The germline gives CDR1 LGHDT, CDR2 YNNKEL (reference sequence). The length of the CDR3 is 15 residues. V dropped 4 bases and J dropped 4; count of bases not matched to a gene: 9. CDR3 protein: CASSPQGRTGETQYF. The CDR3 region has the DNA TGTGCCAGCAGCCCCCAGGGCAGGACAGGAGAGACCCAGTACTTC.

Here the CDR3 DNA reads TGCGCCAGCAGCCGATCGGCGGGGGACGCAGATACGCAGTATTTT. Protein sequence: CASSRSAGDADTQYF. The chain uses TRBV5-1 and TRBJ2-3; 7 nucleotides agree with TRBD2. Trimming at V came to 4 bases and at J to 4 bases, leaving 9 bases not matched to a gene. The germline CDR1 and CDR2 sequences are SGHRS and YFSETQ. The CDR3 spans 15 residues.

The chain has TRBV5-5 and TRBJ2-7, with TRBD1 matching over 10 bases. Germline V gene sequence: CDR1 SGHKS, CDR2 YYEKEE (reference sequence). V shed 7 bases, J shed 6 bases, and the junction held 10 bases outside the gene matches. The CDR3 is 14 amino acids. The CDR3 loop is CASCPTGGSPEQYF. Written as DNA, the CDR3 is TGTGCCAGCTGCCCGACAGGGGGCTCACCCGAGCAGTACTTC.

The chain combines TRBV5-6 with TRBJ2-1, with D possibly matching TRBD2 (5 bases). Trimming removed 1 base at V and 9 bases at J, with 8 bases between. The CDR3 runs to 12 residues. Per the germline V gene, CDR1 is SGHDT and CDR2 is YYEEEE. CDR3 bases: TGTGCCAGCAGCTTGCTAGAGGGTGAGCAGTTCTTC. Its protein is CASSLLEGEQFF.

The chain combines TRBV3-1 (or the pseudogene TRBV3-2) with TRBJ2-6; 7 positions agree with TRBD1. The V segment lost 0 bases and the J segment 1 base; nucleotides outside the gene matches: 9. This CDR3 has 19 residues. The germline gives CDR1 LGHDT, CDR2 YNNKEL (reference sequence). CDR3 sequence: CASSQDADRRNSGANVLTF. The CDR3 DNA follows: TGTGCCAGCAGCCAAGACGCGGACAGGAGGAATTCTGGGGCCAACGTCCTGACTTTC.

This clone was counted a single time. This sequence joins TRBV23-1 and TRBJ1-2; 8 nucleotides align to TRBD1. TRBV23-1 is annotated as an ORF whose role is uncertain. This CDR3 is 17 amino acids long. Trimming took 0 bases from V and 6 from J; bases not matched to a gene: 12. CDR3 residues: CASSQSRPTGGPHGYTF. CDR3 coding DNA: TGCGCCAGCAGTCAATCCCGCCCTACAGGGGGGCCCCATGGCTACACCTTC.

This chain connects TRBV4-2 to TRBJ2-3; TRBD2 matches at 14 bases. The CDR3 has 17 residues. Germline-derived CDR1 and CDR2 are LGHNA and YNFKEQ. The V gene end was trimmed by 3 bases and the J gene end by 8 bases; junction bases not matched to a gene: 10. CDR3 sequence: CASSQTTSGGAVITQYF. As DNA, the CDR3 is TGTGCCAGCAGCCAGACGACTAGCGGGGGGGCCGTCATTACGCAGTATTTT.